The next 5 T cell receptor beta chains were all read from a single sample in a study of cytomegalovirus exposure and HLA in healthy donors. PCR used 60 Vbeta primers and 13 Jbeta primers. The repertoire was sequenced with immunoSEQ multiplex PCR; TCRdb's copy has only in-frame clones and lacks some. The data show 220,000 or so clones, almost 80% seen once. The sample was PBMCs. The source is a male donor in good health and CMV-seronegative.

The genes are TRBV6-1 and TRBJ2-1; D remains ambiguous. This CDR3 spans 13 amino acids. V was clipped by 5 bases and J by 5 bases, with 10 bases between them. Looked up from germline, CDR1 is MNHNS and CDR2 is SASEGT. The chain's CDR3 is CASSPRRDNEQFF. In nucleotides, the CDR3 is TGTGCCAGCAGTCCTAGACGAGACAATGAGCAGTTCTTC.

The CDR3 region has the DNA TGTGCCAGCAGACAGCGGGAGGGCTTTGGCGGGGAGCTGTTTTTT. Protein: CASRQREGFGGELFF. The chain combines TRBV28 with TRBJ2-2; 10 nucleotides align to TRBD2. This CDR3 has 15 amino acids. Germline V lookup: CDR1 MDHEN, CDR2 SYDVKM. V was clipped by 6 bases and J by 7 bases; unmatched bases: 8. The whole variable domain, remainder taken from reference TRBV28 and TRBJ2-2, is DVKVTQSSRYLVKRTGEKVFLECVQDMDHENMFWYRQDPGLGLRLIYFSYDVKMKEKGDIPEGYSVSREKKERFSLILESASTNQTSMYLCASRQREGFGGELFFGEGSRLTVL.

The gene calls are TRBV6-1 and TRBJ1-2; TRBD1 matches at 9 bases. There are 13 residues in the CDR3. Germline V gene lookup returns CDR1 MNHNS and CDR2 SASEGT. The trim removed 6 bases at V and 8 bases at J, leaving 7 bases unmatched. The CDR3 region has the DNA TGTGCCAGCAGCCTACAGGGGGCGCGAGGCTACACCTTC. Translation gives CASSLQGARGYTF.

V gene TRBV18 combines with J gene TRBJ2-5, with 9 bases matching TRBD2. J lost 4 bases, V lost 2 bases, and 5 bases had no gene match. CDR3 length equals 15 residues. Germline V gene sequence: CDR1 KGHSH, CDR2 LQKENI. CDR3 DNA: TGTGCCAGCTCACCAGGACTAGCGAATACAGAGACCCAGTACTTC. As protein: CASSPGLANTETQYF. Full variable domain (remainder filled in from reference TRBV18 and TRBJ2-5): NAGVMQNPRHLVRRRGQEARLRCSPMKGHSHVYWYRQLPEEGLKFMVYLQKENIIDESGMPKERFSAEFPKEGPSILRIQQVVRGDSAAYFCASSPGLANTETQYFGPGTRLLVL.

In DNA, the CDR3 is TGCGCCAGCAGCCAAGAAACAGATACTGGAAACACCATATATTTT. Its translation: CASSQETDTGNTIYF. The chain recombines TRBV4-1 with TRBJ1-3; D remains unclear. Germline assignment: CDR1 MGHRA and CDR2 YSYEKL. The CDR3 covers 15 residues. V gave up 0 bases and J gave up 2 bases, with 8 bases separating them.